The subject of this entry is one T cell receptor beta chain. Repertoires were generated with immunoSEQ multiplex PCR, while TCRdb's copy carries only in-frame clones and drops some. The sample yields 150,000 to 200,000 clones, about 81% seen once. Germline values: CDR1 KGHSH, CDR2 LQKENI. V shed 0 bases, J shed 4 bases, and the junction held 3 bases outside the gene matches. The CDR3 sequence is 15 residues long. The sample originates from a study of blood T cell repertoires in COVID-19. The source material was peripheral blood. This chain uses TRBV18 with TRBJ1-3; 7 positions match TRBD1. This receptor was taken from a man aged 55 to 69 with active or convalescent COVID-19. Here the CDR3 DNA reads TGTGCCAGCTCACCACCGGGACAGACAGGAAACACCATATATTTT. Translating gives CASSPPGQTGNTIYF.